Each of the 28 T cell receptor beta chains below was sequenced from the same sample in a study of somatic mutations in cytotoxic T cells in rheumatoid arthritis. Generated by immunoSEQ multiplex PCR, the TCRdb table keeps only in-frame clones and is missing some. The table includes approximately 12,000 clones, roughly 70% detected once. The sequenced sample was CD8+ T cells sorted from blood. Source of these receptors: a man aged 70 or older in good health.

The genes are TRBV2 and TRBJ1-2, with D uncertain. The germline CDR1 and CDR2 sequences are SNHLY and FYNNEI. Trimming stripped 2 bases from V and 0 bases from J, with 7 bases between. The CDR3 loop spans 14 amino acids. CDR3 region: CASSEIRANYGYTF. CDR3 bases: TGTGCCAGCAGTGAAATTAGAGCTAACTATGGCTACACCTTC.

There are a few counts of this clone. CDR3 loop: CASSIIGLAGAPGETQYF. CDR3 DNA: TGTGCCAGCAGCATCATCGGACTAGCGGGGGCCCCAGGGGAGACCCAGTACTTC. The chain recombines TRBV7-9 with TRBJ2-5; 13 bases match TRBD2. Germline V gene lookup returns CDR1 SEHNR and CDR2 FQNEAQ (reference sequence). CDR3 length: 18 amino acids. The trim removed 5 bases at V and 5 bases at J, leaving 14 bases unmatched.

The V gene is TRBV5-5, the J gene TRBJ2-7, with 7 bases lining up with TRBD1. Germline V gene sequence: CDR1 SGHKS, CDR2 YYEKEE (reference sequence). The J segment lost 4 bases and the V segment lost 4 bases, leaving 2 bases of the junction unmatched. This CDR3 has 12 amino acids. The CDR3: CASSPTGYEQYF. The CDR3 bases are TGTGCCAGCAGCCCGACAGGGTACGAGCAGTACTTC.

This clone has just a few counts. This sequence joins TRBV6-5 and TRBJ1-2; 7 bases are a match to TRBD1. Germline CDR1 is MNHEY and CDR2 is SVGAGI. CDR3 length: 15 residues. The trim removed 6 bases at V and 3 bases at J, leaving 10 bases unmatched. The CDR3 nucleotides are TGTGCCAGCAGCACCCAGGGGGGCGCCGACTATGGCTACACCTTC. Protein sequence: CASSTQGGADYGYTF.

This clone appeared once. The rearrangement uses TRBV28 and TRBJ1-2; weak D call: TRBD1 (5 bases). V lost 4 bases and J 4 bases, leaving 16 bases between the germline ends. This CDR3 is 15 amino acids long. CDR1 and CDR2 from the germline V gene are MDHEN and SYDVKM. The CDR3 reads CASSYRDLFSYGYTF. DNA for the CDR3: TGTGCCAGCAGTTACCGGGACCTTTTCTCCTATGGCTACACCTTC.

CDR3 sequence: CAWSALVPDHYGYTF. The CDR3, as DNA: TGTGCCTGGAGTGCCCTCGTCCCCGACCACTATGGCTACACCTTC. The chain recombines TRBV30 with TRBJ1-2; D gene uncertain. Germline values: CDR1 GTSNPN, CDR2 SVGIG (reference sequence). The length of the CDR3 is 15 residues. Trimming pared 1 base from V and 3 bases from J, leaving 15 bases between.

The rearrangement joins TRBV19 to TRBJ1-5; D is undetermined. Germline values: CDR1 LNHDA, CDR2 SQIVND (reference sequence). The CDR3 loop spans 16 amino acids. V was clipped by 4 bases and J by 0 bases, with 13 bases between them. CDR3 DNA sequence: TGTGCCAGTAGTAGAGTGGGTAGTTATAGCAATCAGCCCCAGCATTTT. It codes for CASSRVGSYSNQPQHF.

Of note for this clone: The same CDR3 can be traced to other DNA sequences in this sample. V usage is TRBV6-1 and J usage is TRBJ2-3; 14 nucleotides agree with TRBD2. This CDR3 is 15 amino acids long. CDR1 and CDR2 from the germline V gene are MNHNS and SASEGT. The J segment lost 4 bases and the V segment lost 4 bases, leaving 1 base of the junction unmatched. DNA of the CDR3: TGTGCCAGCAGTGGACTAGCGGGGGGGCCAGATACGCAGTATTTT. Its protein is CASSGLAGGPDTQYF.

This clone was recorded a few times. V usage is TRBV15 and J usage is TRBJ2-1; D could derive from TRBD1 or TRBD2 (7 bases each). The CDR3 length is 15 residues. The V end was cut by 1 base, the J end by 4 bases, with 11 bases between. The germline CDR1 and CDR2 sequences are LNHNV and YYDKDF (reference sequence). DNA for the CDR3: TGTGCCACCAGCAGAGTCAGGGGGGGTTACAATGAGCAGTTCTTC. It codes for CATSRVRGGYNEQFF.

In its sample, this clone was seen once. The V and J genes are TRBV9 and TRBJ2-1; D might be TRBD2 (5 bases). The germline V and J ends were trimmed by 0 bases and 2 bases, with 18 bases remaining between them. Germline-derived CDR1 and CDR2 are SGDLS and YYNGEE. The CDR3 is made up of 18 amino acids. The CDR3 coding sequence is TGTGCCAGCAGCGTAGCTACCGAAGGCGGGCCGGCCTACAATGAGCAGTTCTTC. The encoded protein is CASSVATEGGPAYNEQFF.

The chain employs TRBV5-4 and TRBJ2-1, with D perhaps TRBD2 (5 bases). CDR1 is SGHNT and CDR2 is YYREEE in the germline V gene (reference sequence). The V and J ends lost 9 bases and 4 bases respectively, with 11 bases between them. This CDR3 comprises 12 residues. The CDR3 is CAIPTGYNEQFF. The CDR3 coding sequence is TGTGCCATCCCGACGGGATACAATGAGCAGTTCTTC.

The chain carries TRBV7-6 and TRBJ2-7; 12 bases line up with TRBD2. The V gene's germline CDR1 is SGHVS and CDR2 FNYEAQ. The ends lost 3 bases at V and 3 bases at J; junction bases unmatched: 12. The CDR3 covers 18 residues. CDR3 sequence: CASSLNRGMGLAGYEQYF. The CDR3 bases are TGTGCCAGCAGCTTGAACCGCGGGATGGGACTAGCGGGCTACGAGCAGTACTTC.

This clone came up once. This sequence joins TRBV11-2 and TRBJ1-1, with unresolved D. The CDR3 runs to 13 residues. The V gene lost 5 bases and the J gene lost 4 bases, with 11 bases spanning the gap. The germline gives CDR1 SGHAT, CDR2 FQNNGV. In nucleotides, the CDR3 is TGTGCCAGCAGCCAAGTGGGCCCCACTGAAGCTTTCTTT. Residues: CASSQVGPTEAFF.

This chain's CDR3 is CASSYSRVGGTDTQYF. In DNA form, the CDR3 reads TGTGCCAGCAGTTACTCGAGGGTAGGGGGGACAGATACGCAGTATTTT. This sequence joins TRBV6-5 and TRBJ2-3, with D possibly being TRBD1 or TRBD2 (6 bases each). CDR3 length: 16 amino acids. The germline V gene has CDR1 MNHEY and CDR2 SVGAGI. Trimming took off 0 bases at V and 3 bases at J, with 13 bases between the two ends.

The rearrangement uses TRBV7-9 and TRBJ2-7; 7 bases are a match to TRBD1. CDR1 SEHNR and CDR2 FQNEAQ come from the germline V gene (reference sequence). With 5 bases clipped from V and 0 bases from J, the junction kept 7 bases outside the gene matches. The CDR3 spans 15 residues. This CDR3 is CASSVRDSSSYEQYF. Written as DNA, the CDR3 is TGTGCCAGCAGCGTCCGGGACAGCTCCTCCTACGAGCAGTACTTC.

The chain is built from TRBV7-9 and TRBJ2-5; unclear D gene. Germline V CDR1 and CDR2: SEHNR, FQNEAQ (reference sequence). This CDR3 is built from 12 residues. Trimming shortened V by 5 bases and J by 3 bases, and 7 bases separated the two germline ends. The CDR3 region has the DNA TGTGCCAGCAGCCGCACGGAAGAGACCCAGTACTTC. Amino acid sequence: CASSRTEETQYF.

The gene calls are TRBV30 and TRBJ1-2, with D perhaps TRBD1 (5 bases). This CDR3 is built from 14 residues. V lost 1 base and J 4 bases, leaving 13 bases between the germline ends. In germline, CDR1 is GTSNPN, CDR2 SVGIG (reference sequence). The CDR3 region has the DNA TGTGCCTGGAGTGCCTGGACGGACATCTATGGCTACACCTTC. Protein product: CAWSAWTDIYGYTF.

This rearrangement joins TRBV13 to TRBJ2-1; 10 nucleotides agree with TRBD2. The J segment lost 5 bases and the V segment lost 6 bases, leaving 13 bases of the junction unmatched. CDR3 size: 17 residues. Germline CDR1 reads PRHDT; CDR2 reads FYEKMQ (reference sequence). CDR3 protein: CASSPYLRTSGDNEQFF. The CDR3 bases are TGTGCCAGCAGTCCGTATTTACGGACTAGCGGTGACAATGAGCAGTTCTTC.

The chain links TRBV19 to TRBJ2-1; D remains unclear. The V gene lost 5 bases and the J gene lost 7 bases, with 15 bases spanning the gap. CDR1 LNHDA and CDR2 SQIVND come from the germline V gene (reference sequence). The length of the CDR3 is 14 residues. CDR3 residues: CASSPFELQNEQFF. CDR3 DNA: TGTGCCAGTAGTCCCTTCGAGCTACAAAATGAGCAGTTCTTC.

V gene TRBV16 combines with J gene TRBJ2-1; 10 nucleotides line up with TRBD2. Looked up from germline, CDR1 is KGHSY and CDR2 is FQNENV. CDR3 length: 14 amino acids. V was pared by 3 bases and J by 8 bases, with 4 bases of the junction left unmatched. For the CDR3, the DNA is TGTGCCAGCAGCCATCCCGGGACTAGCGATGAGCAGTTCTTC. This encodes CASSHPGTSDEQFF.

This clone has only one observation. The V and J genes are TRBV6-6 and TRBJ1-1, with D unresolved. Trimming cost V 0 bases and J 1 base, with 3 bases left between them. Germline CDR1 reads MNHNY; CDR2 reads SVGAGI (reference sequence). The CDR3 has 13 residues. The CDR3 sequence is CASSYSWNTEAFF. The CDR3 nucleotides read TGTGCCAGCAGTTACTCGTGGAACACTGAAGCTTTCTTT.

This rearrangement joins TRBV5-1 to TRBJ2-1, with D perhaps matching TRBD1 or TRBD2 (5 bases each). Germline V gene sequence: CDR1 SGHRS, CDR2 YFSETQ. CDR3 length equals 13 residues. Trimming removed 4 bases at V and 4 bases at J, with 9 bases between. DNA of the CDR3: TGCGCCAGCAGCCGGGGCCTATACAATGAGCAGTTCTTC. It yields the protein CASSRGLYNEQFF.

The chain employs TRBV7-6 and TRBJ2-5; TRBD2 aligns across 9 bases. Losses at the gene ends were 5 bases for V and 4 bases for J; bases not matched to a gene: 11. This CDR3 has 16 amino acids. Per germline, CDR1 SGHVS and CDR2 FNYEAQ. The CDR3 reads CASSNLKRGARETQYF. CDR3 in DNA: TGTGCCAGCAGCAATCTGAAGCGGGGGGCGCGAGAGACCCAGTACTTC.

The rearrangement links TRBV19 to TRBJ2-5, with no clear D. V dropped 1 base and J dropped 11 bases, with 11 bases sitting between them. CDR3 size: 12 residues. Germline V lookup: CDR1 LNHDA, CDR2 SQIVND (reference sequence). CDR3 sequence: CASSIGAAEQYF. The CDR3 DNA sequence: TGTGCCAGTAGTATAGGTGCGGCAGAGCAGTACTTC.

The rearrangement joins TRBV6-5 to TRBJ1-5, with D possibly matching TRBD1 (5 bases). V was trimmed by 2 bases and J by 1 base, leaving 6 bases between them. The CDR3 totals 14 residues. Per germline, CDR1 MNHEY and CDR2 SVGAGI. DNA of the CDR3: TGTGCCAGCAGTTACCGGGACAGCAATCAGCCCCAGCATTTT. This codes for CASSYRDSNQPQHF.

This chain uses TRBV30 with TRBJ2-7, with 12 bases that match TRBD2. V lost 1 base, J lost 4 bases, and 8 bases stayed unmatched. This CDR3 region has 16 residues. The V gene's germline CDR1 is GTSNPN and CDR2 SVGIG (reference sequence). CDR3 in amino acids: CAWSGLAGEMGYEQYF. CDR3 nucleotide sequence: TGTGCCTGGAGTGGACTAGCGGGGGAAATGGGGTACGAGCAGTACTTC.

The chain combines TRBV28 with TRBJ1-2, with unresolved D. The CDR3 is 12 residues long. The germline gives CDR1 MDHEN, CDR2 SYDVKM. V lost 6 bases to trimming and J lost 3 bases, with 8 bases between them. The DNA of the CDR3 is TGTGCCAGCAGCCCCCTCTACTATGGCTACACCTTC. As protein: CASSPLYYGYTF.

This sequence joins TRBV6-1 and TRBJ1-3; 7 bases line up with TRBD1. This CDR3 region has 15 residues. Germline CDR1 and CDR2: MNHNS and SASEGT. The junction had 2 bases not matched to a gene; V was cut back by 3 bases and J by 0 bases. CDR3 sequence: CASSEDRYSGNTIYF. The CDR3 DNA reads as TGTGCCAGCAGTGAGGACAGGTACTCTGGAAACACCATATATTTT.